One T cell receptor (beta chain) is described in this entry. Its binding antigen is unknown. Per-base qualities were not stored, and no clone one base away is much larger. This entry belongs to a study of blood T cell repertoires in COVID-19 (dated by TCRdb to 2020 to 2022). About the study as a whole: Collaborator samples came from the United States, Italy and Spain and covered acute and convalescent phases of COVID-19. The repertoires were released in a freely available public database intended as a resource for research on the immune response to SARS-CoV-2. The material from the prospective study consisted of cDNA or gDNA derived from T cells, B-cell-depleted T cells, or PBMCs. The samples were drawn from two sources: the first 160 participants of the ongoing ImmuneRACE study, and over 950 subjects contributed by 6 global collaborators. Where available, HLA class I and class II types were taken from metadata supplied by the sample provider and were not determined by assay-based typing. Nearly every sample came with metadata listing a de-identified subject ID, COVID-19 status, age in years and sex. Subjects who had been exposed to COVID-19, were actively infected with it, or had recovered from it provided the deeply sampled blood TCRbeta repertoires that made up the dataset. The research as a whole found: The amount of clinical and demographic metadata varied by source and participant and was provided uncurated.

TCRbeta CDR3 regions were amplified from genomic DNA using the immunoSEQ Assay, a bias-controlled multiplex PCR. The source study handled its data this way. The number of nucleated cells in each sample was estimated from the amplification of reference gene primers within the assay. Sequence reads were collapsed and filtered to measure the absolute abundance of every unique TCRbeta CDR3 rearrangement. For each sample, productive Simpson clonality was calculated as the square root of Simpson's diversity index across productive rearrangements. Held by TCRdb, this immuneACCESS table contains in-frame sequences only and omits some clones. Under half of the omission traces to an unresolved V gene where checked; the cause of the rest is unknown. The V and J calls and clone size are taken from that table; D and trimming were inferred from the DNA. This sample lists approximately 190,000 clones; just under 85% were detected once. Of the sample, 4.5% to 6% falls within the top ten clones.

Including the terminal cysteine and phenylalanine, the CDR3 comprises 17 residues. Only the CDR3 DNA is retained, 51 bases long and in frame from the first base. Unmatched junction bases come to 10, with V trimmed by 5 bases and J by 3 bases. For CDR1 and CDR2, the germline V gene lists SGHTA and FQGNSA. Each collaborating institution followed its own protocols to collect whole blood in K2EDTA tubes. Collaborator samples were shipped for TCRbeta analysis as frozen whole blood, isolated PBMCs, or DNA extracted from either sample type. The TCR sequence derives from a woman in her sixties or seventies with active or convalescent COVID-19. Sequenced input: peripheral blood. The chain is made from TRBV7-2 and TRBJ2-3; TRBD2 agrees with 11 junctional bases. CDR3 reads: CASSPRGSGRVTDTQYF. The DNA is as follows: TGTGCCAGCAGCCCCCGGGGTAGCGGGAGGGTTACAGATACGCAGTATTTT.